The source of this TCR beta chain is a study of OX40 agonist ivuxolimab in advanced cancers. General study findings and limits: In the 0.1 to 3.0 mg/kg range, CD4+ and CD8+ blood T cells had expanded clonally by week 6.

TCRdb keeps only in-frame clones here, not all; method: immunoSEQ multiplex PCR. The data show 55,000 to 80,000 clones, around 81% seen once. This clone was counted a single time. Its antigen is undetermined. V gave up 3 bases and J gave up 7 bases, with 19 bases separating them. Germline V gene sequence: CDR1 SGHTA, CDR2 FQGNSA. There are 16 residues in the CDR3. This specimen was CD4+ or CD8+ T cells sorted from blood, taken in a trial of the OX40 agonist ivuxolimab. This chain joins TRBV7-2 and TRBJ1-5; D perhaps matches TRBD1 (5 bases). The clonotype was recovered from an adult with an advanced solid tumor such as melanoma, head and neck, liver or kidney cancer. CDR3 sequence (DNA): TGTGCCAGCAGCTTGTCCTTCGACAGTGGTAAACAGCCCCAGCATTTT. Translation gives CASSLSFDSGKQPQHF.